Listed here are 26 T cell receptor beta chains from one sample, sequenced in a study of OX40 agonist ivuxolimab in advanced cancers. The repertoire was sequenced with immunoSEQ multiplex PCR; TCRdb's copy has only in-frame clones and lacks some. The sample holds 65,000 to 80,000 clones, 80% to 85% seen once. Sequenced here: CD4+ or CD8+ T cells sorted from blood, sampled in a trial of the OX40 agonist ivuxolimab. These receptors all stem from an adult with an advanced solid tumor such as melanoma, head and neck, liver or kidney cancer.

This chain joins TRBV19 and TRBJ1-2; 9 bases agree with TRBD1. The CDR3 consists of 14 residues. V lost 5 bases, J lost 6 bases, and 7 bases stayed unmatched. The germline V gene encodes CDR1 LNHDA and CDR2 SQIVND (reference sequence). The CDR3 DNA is TGTGCCAGTAGTGCGGGACAGGGAGGCCATGGCTACACCTTC. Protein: CASSAGQGGHGYTF.

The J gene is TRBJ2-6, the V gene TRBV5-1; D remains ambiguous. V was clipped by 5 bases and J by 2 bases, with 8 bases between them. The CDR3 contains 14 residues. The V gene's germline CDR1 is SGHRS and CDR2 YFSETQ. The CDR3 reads CASRAHAGANVLTF. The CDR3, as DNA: TGCGCCAGCAGAGCCCATGCTGGGGCCAACGTCCTGACTTTC.

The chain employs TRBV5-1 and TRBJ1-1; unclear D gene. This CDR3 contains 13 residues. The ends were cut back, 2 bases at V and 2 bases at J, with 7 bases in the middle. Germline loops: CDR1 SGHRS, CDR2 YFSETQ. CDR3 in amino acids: CASSFQVNTEAFF. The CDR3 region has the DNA TGCGCCAGCAGCTTTCAGGTCAACACTGAAGCTTTCTTT.

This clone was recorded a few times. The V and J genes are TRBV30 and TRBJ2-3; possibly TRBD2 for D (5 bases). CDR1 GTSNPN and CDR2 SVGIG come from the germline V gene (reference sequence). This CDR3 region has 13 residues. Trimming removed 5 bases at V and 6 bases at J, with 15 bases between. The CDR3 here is CAWQRREKDTQYF. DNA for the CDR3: TGTGCCTGGCAAAGAAGGGAGAAGGATACGCAGTATTTT.

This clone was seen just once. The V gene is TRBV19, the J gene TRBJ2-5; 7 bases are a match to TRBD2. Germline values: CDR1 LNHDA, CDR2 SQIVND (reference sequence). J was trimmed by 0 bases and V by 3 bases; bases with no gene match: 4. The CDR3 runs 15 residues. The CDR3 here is CASSMGSGYQETQYF. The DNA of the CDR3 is TGTGCCAGTAGTATGGGTAGCGGGTACCAAGAGACCCAGTACTTC.

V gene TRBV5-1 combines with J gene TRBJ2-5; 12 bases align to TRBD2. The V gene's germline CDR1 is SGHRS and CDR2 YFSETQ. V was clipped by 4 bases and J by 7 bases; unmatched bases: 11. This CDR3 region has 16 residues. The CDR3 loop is CASSLGTSGPGGTQYF. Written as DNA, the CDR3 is TGCGCCAGCAGCCTGGGGACTAGCGGGCCCGGGGGGACCCAGTACTTC.

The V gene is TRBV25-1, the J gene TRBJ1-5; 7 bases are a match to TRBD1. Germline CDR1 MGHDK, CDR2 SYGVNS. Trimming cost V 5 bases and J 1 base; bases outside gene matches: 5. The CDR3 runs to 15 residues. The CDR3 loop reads CASSPSGQSNQPQHF. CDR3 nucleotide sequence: TGTGCCAGCAGTCCTTCGGGACAGAGCAATCAGCCCCAGCATTTT.

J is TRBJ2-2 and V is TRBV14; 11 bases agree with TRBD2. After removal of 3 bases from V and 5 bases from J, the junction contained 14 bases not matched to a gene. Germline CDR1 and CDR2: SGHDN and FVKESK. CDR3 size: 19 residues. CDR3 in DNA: TGTGCCAGCAGCCACCTACTAGCGGGAGACATACGTAAGACCGGGGAGCTGTTTTTT. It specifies CASSHLLAGDIRKTGELFF.

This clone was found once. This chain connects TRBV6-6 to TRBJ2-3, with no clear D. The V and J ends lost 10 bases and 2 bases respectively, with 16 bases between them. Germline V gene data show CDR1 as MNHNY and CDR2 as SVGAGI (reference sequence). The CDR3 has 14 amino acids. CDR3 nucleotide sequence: TGTGCCATAAATGAGGCGGAAGTCACAGATACGCAGTATTTT. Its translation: CAINEAEVTDTQYF.

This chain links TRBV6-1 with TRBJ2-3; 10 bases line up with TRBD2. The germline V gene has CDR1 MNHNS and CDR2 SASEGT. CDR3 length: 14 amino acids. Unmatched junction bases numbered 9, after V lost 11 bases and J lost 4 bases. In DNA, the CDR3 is TGTGCCGGCCAGCGGGAGGGCCTCTCAGATACGCAGTATTTT. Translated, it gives CAGQREGLSDTQYF.

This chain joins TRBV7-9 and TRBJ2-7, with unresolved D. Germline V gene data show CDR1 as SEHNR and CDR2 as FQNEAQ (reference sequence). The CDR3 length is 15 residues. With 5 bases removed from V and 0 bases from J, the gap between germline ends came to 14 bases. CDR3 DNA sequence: TGTGCCAGCAGCCTCCGTAGCAGTAACTCCTACGAGCAGTACTTC. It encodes CASSLRSSNSYEQYF.

The CDR3 DNA reads as TGTGCCAGCAGTGGGACAGTATCTGGGGCCAACGTCCTGACTTTC. Its translation is CASSGTVSGANVLTF. The gene calls are TRBV6-1 and TRBJ2-6, with D perhaps TRBD1 (6 bases). The CDR3 is 15 amino acids. The V gene's germline CDR1 is MNHNS and CDR2 SASEGT. The V end lost 4 bases, the J end lost 1 base, and 8 bases lay between the germline ends.

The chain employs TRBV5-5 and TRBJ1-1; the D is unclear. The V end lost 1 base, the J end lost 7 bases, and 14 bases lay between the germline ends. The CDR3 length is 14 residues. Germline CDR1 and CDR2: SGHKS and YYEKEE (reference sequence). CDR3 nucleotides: TGTGCCAGCAGCTTGCATACGGCTACCTATGAAGCTTTCTTT. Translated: CASSLHTATYEAFF.

This chain's CDR3 is CAWTGGFKAFF. CDR3 DNA sequence: TGTGCCTGGACAGGGGGATTCAAAGCTTTCTTT. The chain has TRBV30 and TRBJ1-1; 7 positions agree with TRBD1. Trimming took 4 bases from V and 9 from J; bases not matched to a gene: 5. The CDR3 extends over 11 amino acids. CDR1 is GTSNPN, CDR2 SVGIG, per germline (reference sequence).

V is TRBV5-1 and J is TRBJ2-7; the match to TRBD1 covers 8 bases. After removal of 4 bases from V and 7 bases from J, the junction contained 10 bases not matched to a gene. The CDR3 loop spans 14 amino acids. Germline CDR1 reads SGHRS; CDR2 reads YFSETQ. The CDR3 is CASSTEGTGLEQYF. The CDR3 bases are TGCGCCAGCAGCACGGAGGGGACAGGCCTTGAGCAGTACTTC.

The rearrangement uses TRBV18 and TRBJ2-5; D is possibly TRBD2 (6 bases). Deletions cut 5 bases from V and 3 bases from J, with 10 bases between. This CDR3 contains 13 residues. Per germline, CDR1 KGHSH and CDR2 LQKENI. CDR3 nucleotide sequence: TGTGCCAGCTCAAGCGGGTTAGAAGAGACCCAGTACTTC. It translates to CASSSGLEETQYF.

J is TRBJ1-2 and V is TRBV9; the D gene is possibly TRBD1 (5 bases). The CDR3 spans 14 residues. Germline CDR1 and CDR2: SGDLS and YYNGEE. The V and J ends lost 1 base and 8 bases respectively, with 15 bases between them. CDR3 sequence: CASSVRGQGGGYTF. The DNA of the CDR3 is TGTGCCAGCAGCGTAAGAGGGCAGGGTGGCGGCTACACCTTC. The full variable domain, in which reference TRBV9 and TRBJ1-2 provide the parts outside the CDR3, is DSGVTQTPKHLITATGQRVTLRCSPRSGDLSVYWYQQSLDQGLQFLIQYYNGEERAKGNILERFSAQQFPDLHSELNLSSLELGDSALYFCASSVRGQGGGYTFGSGTRLTVV.

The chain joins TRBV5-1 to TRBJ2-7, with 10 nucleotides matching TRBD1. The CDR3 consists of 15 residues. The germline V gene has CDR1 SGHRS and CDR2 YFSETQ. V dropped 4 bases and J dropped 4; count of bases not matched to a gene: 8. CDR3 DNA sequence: TGCGCCAGCAGCCTAACGGGACAGGGGATGTACGAGCAGTACTTC. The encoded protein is CASSLTGQGMYEQYF. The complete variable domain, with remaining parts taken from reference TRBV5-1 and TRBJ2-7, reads KAGVTQTPRYLIKTRGQQVTLSCSPISGHRSVSWYQQTPGQGLQFLFEYFSETQRNKGNFPGRFSGRQFSNSRSEMNVSTLELGDSALYLCASSLTGQGMYEQYFGPGTRLTVT.

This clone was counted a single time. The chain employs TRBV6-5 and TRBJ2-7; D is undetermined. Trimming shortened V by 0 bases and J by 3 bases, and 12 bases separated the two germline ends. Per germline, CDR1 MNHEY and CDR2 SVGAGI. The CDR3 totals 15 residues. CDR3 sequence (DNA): TGTGCCAGCAGTTACTCGGCGCCAGATAGCTACGAGCAGTACTTC. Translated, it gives CASSYSAPDSYEQYF.

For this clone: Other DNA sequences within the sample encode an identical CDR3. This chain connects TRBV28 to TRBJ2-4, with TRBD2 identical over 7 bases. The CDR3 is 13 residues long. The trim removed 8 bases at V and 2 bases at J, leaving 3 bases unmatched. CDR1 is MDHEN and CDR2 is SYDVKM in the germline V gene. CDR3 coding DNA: TGTGCCAGCGGTAGCGGGTCCAAAAACATTCAGTACTTC. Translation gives CASGSGSKNIQYF.

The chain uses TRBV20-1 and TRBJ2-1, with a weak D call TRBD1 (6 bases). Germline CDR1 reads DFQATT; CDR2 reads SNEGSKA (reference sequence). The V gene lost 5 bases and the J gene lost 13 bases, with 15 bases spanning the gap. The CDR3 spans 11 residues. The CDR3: CSARNGQPQFF. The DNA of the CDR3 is TGCAGTGCTCGAAACGGACAGCCACAGTTCTTC.

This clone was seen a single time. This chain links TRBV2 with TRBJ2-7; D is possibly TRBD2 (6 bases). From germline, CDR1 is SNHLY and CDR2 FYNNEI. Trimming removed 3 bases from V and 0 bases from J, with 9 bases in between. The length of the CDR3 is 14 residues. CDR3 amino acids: CASSDGGSSYEQYF. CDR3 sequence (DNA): TGTGCCAGCAGTGACGGGGGTTCCTCCTACGAGCAGTACTTC.

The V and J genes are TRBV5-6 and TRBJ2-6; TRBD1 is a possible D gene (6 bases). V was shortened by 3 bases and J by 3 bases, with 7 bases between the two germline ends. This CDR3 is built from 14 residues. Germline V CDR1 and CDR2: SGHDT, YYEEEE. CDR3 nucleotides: TGTGCCAGCAGCTCAGGGGTTGGGGCCAACGTCCTGACTTTC. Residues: CASSSGVGANVLTF.

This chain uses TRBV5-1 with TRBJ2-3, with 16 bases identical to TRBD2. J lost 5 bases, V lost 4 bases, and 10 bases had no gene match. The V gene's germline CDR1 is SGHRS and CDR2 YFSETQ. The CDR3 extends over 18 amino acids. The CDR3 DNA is TGCGCCAGCAGCACCTCCGGGACTAGCGGGGGGGCAGGAGATACGCAGTATTTT. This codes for CASSTSGTSGGAGDTQYF.

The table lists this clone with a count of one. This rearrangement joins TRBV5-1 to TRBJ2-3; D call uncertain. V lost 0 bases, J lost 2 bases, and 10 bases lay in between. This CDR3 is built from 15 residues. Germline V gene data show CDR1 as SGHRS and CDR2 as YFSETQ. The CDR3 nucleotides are TGCGCCAGCAGCTTGGGGCAGTCCCCCACAGATACGCAGTATTTT. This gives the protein CASSLGQSPTDTQYF.

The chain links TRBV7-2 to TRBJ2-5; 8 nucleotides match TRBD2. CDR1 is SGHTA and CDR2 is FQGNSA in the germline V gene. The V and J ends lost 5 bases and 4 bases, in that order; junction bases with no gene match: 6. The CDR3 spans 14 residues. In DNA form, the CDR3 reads TGTGCCAGCAGCCACGGGACTAGTAGAGAGACCCAGTACTTC. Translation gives CASSHGTSRETQYF.